This T cell receptor (beta chain) stems from a study of human T cells and chemical hapten exposure. The CDR3 has 14 residues. V was shortened by 6 bases and J by 7 bases, with 13 bases between the two germline ends. CDR1 and CDR2 (germline): MDHEN, SYDVKM. In the library, unique molecular identifiers were attached to individual cDNA molecules. One entry per CDR3 protein results from TCRdb running MiXCR on the RACE reads. Among over 70,000 distinct CDR3 sequences listed, roughly 12% were seen once. Time point given: patch test 2, 6 weeks after DPC sensitization. Treatment meaning: therapeutic diphenylcyclopropenone sensitization with weekly scalp DPC.

The J gene is TRBJ1-6, the V gene TRBV28, with D possibly being TRBD1 (5 bases). The receptor's source is a man aged 18 to 35 with alopecia areata. Some clones in this sample may be carry-over from other donors' samples. The source was whole blood, collected in connection with sensitization to the hapten diphenylcyclopropenone (DPC). The CDR3, as DNA: TGTGCCAGCAGCCCCGGGACCGCGAATTCACCCCTCCACTTT. Residues: CASSPGTANSPLHF.